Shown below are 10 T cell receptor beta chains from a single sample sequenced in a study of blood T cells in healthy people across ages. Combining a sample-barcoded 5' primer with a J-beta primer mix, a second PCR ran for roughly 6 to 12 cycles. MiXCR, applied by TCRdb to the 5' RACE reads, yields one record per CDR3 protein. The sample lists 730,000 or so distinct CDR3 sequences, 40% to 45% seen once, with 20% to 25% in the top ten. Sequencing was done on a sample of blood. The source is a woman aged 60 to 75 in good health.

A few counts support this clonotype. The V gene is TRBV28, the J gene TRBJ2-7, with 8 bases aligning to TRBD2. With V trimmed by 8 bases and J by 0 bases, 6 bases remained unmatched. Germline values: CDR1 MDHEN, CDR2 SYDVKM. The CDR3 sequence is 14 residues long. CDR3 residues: CASSAGGNSYEQYF. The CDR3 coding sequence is TGTGCCAGCTCTGCGGGAGGCAACTCCTACGAGCAGTACTTC.

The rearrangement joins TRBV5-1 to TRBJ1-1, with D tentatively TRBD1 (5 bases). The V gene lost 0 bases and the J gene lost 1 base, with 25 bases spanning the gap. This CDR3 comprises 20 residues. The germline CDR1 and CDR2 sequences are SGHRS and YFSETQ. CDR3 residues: CASSLVGPGSGMGRNTEAFF. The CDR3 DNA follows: TGCGCCAGCAGCTTGGTTGGACCGGGATCGGGGATGGGGCGGAACACTGAAGCTTTCTTT.

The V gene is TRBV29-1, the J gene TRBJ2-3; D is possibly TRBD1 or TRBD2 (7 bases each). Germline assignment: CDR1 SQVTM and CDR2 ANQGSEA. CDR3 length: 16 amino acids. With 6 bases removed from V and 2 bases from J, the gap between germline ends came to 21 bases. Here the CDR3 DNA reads TGCAGCGTGACCCCAAGACAGGGAGGGCTCACAGATACGCAGTATTTT. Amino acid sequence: CSVTPRQGGLTDTQYF.

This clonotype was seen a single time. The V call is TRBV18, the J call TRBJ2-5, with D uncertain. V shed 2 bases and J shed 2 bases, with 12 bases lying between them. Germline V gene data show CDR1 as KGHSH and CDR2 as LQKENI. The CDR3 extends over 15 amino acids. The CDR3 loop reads CASSPINLGQETQYF. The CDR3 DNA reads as TGTGCCAGCTCACCAATAAATCTCGGTCAAGAGACCCAGTACTTC.

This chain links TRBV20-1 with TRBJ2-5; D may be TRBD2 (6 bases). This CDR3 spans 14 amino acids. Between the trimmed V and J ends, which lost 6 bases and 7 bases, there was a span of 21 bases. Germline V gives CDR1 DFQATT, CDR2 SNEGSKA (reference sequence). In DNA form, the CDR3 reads TGCAGTGCAAAAACCGGGACTGGAGGAGGGACCCAGTACTTC. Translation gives CSAKTGTGGGTQYF.

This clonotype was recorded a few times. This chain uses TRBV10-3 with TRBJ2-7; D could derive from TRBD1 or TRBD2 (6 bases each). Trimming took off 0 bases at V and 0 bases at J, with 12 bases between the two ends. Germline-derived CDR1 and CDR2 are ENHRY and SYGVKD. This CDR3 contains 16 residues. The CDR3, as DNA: TGTGCCATCAGTGAGTCAGGGGGGTCAAGCTCCTACGAGCAGTACTTC. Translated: CAISESGGSSSYEQYF.

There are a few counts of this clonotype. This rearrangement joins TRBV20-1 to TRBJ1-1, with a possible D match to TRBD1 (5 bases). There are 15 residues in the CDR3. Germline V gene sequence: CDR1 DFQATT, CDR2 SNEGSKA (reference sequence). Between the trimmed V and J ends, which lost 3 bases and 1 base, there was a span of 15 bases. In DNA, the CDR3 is TGCAGTGCTAGTGGGGCAGATCGCTGGAACACTGAAGCTTTCTTT. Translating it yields CSASGADRWNTEAFF.

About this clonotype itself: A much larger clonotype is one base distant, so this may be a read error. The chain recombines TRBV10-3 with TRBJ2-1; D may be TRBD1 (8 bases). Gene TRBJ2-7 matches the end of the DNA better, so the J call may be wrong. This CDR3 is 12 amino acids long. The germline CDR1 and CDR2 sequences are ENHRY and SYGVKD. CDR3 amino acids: CAISEQGGEQYF. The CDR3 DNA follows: TGTGCCATCAGTGAACAGGGGGGGGAGCAGTACTTC.

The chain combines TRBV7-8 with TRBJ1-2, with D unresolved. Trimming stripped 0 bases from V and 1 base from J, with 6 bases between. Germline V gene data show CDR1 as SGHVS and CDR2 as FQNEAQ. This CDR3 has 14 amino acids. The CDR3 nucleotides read TGTGCCAGCAGCTTAGCCGCGGATAACTATGGCTACACCTTC. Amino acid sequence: CASSLAADNYGYTF.

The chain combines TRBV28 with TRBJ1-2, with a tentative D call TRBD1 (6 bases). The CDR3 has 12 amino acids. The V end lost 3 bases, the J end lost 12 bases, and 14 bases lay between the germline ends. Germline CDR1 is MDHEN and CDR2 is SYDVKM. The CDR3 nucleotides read TGTGCCAGCAGTTTCCAGATGGGGGGCCACACCTTC. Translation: CASSFQMGGHTF.